This TCR beta chain derives from a study of cytomegalovirus exposure and HLA in healthy donors. Across the study: HLA-typed donors were the source of around 80 million unique TCRs, which an early data release held.

In germline, CDR1 is SNHLY, CDR2 FYNNEI. The CDR3 totals 14 residues. Between the trimmed V and J ends, which lost 5 bases and 5 bases, there was a span of 16 bases. Points from the study as a whole: Sequencing probably produced one cluster of sequence variants that were highly shared. V- and J-gene trimming of TCR beta was linked (in a later analysis) to a missense DCLRE1C variant. Most observed TCR sequences were rare, whereas some public TCRs were detected in many donors.

It was with 60 Vbeta and 13 Jbeta primers that the PCR ran. Clones were sequenced by immunoSEQ multiplex PCR, and TCRdb holds only the in-frame ones, with some missing. The data show roughly 120,000 clones, about 79% seen once. Worth noting for this clone: Its target is unknown.

This sequence originates from a man in his fifties in good health and CMV-seronegative. This chain links TRBV2 with TRBJ2-7; D perhaps matches TRBD1 (5 bases). The sequenced material came from PBMCs. CDR3 amino acids: CASSRPGNLDEQYF. The CDR3, as DNA: TGTGCCAGCAGTCGCCCAGGGAATCTGGACGAGCAGTACTTC.